This paragraph covers one T cell receptor beta chain sequence. Its antigen remains unknown. Sequence at one end of the junction differs from germline and may be a read error. Using its own MiXCR run on the 5' RACE reads, TCRdb lists one record per CDR3 protein. The repertoire has around 180,000 distinct CDR3 sequences, approximately 6% of them found once; the top ten carry roughly 3%. The entry originates in a study of T cells after yellow fever vaccination. The study, taken as a whole, reports: Among primary-vaccination clones, most reappeared after the booster, at almost 98% for CD4 and under 90% for CD8. Abundant clonotypes (contaminants from the bulk population) could be present in FACS-sorted repertoires.

This receptor was identified in a man aged 18 to 35 who received the YFV17D yellow fever vaccine. The sequences come from CD4+ T cells sorted from PBMCs, collected on the day of the first yellow fever vaccination.

CDR3 residues: CTSRPGLAITPNTGELFF. The CDR3 bases are TGTACCAGCAGACCGGGACTAGCGATAACACCGAACACCGGGGAGCTGTTTTTT. V is TRBV7-3 and J is TRBJ2-2, with 10 nucleotides matching TRBD2. This CDR3 comprises 18 residues. Germline-derived CDR1 and CDR2 are SGHTA and FQGTGA. Full variable domain (outside the CDR3, taken from reference TRBV7-3 and TRBJ2-2): GAGVSQTPSNKVTEKGKYVELRCDPISGHTALYWYRQSLGQGPEFLIYFQGTGAADDSGLPNDRFFAVRPEGSVSTLKIQRTERGDSAVYLCTSRPGLAITPNTGELFFGEGSRLTVL.